This T cell receptor (beta chain) is from a study of blood T cell repertoires in COVID-19. Study summary: Collection of acute and convalescent COVID-19 samples took place in the United States, Italy and Spain. In each case, the material was cDNA or gDNA derived from T cells, B-cell-depleted T cells, or PBMCs.

This clone was counted between two and nine times. In the source study's methods: How many nucleated cells were present was estimated from reference gene primer amplification. Data came from immunoSEQ multiplex PCR; TCRdb stores just in-frame clones and leaves some out. From that table come the V and J calls and clone size; the DNA was used to work out D and trimming. The table records over 100,000 clones, roughly 82% of them present only once. CDR1 and CDR2 from the germline V gene are LGHNA and YNFKEQ. V was pared by 2 bases and J by 5 bases, with 9 bases between. This CDR3 comprises 13 residues. This TCR derives from a human donor in a cohort sampled during active COVID-19. The material sequenced was peripheral blood. The chain recombines TRBV4-2 with TRBJ1-2, with D unclear. Here the CDR3 DNA reads TGTGCCAGCAGCCAAAATGAGAGATATGGCTACACCTTC. This gives the protein CASSQNERYGYTF.